This entry features one T cell receptor beta chain sequence. The method was immunoSEQ multiplex PCR; TCRdb's version includes in-frame clones alone and lacks a portion of them. The table has approximately 79,000 clones, 89% seen once; the top ten hold approximately 7.2%. V was pared by 0 bases and J by 0 bases, with 2 bases of the junction left unmatched. The germline V gene encodes CDR1 LGHDT and CDR2 YNNKEL (reference sequence). This CDR3 contains 16 residues. This entry comes from a study of control samples from healthy donors and cancer patients. This chain uses TRBV3-1 (or the pseudogene TRBV3-2) with TRBJ2-1, with 7 bases fitting TRBD2. The TCR comes from a man aged 45 to 65 in good health. Input material: blood. CDR3: CASSQEWDYSYNEQFF. The CDR3 region has the DNA TGTGCCAGCAGCCAAGAGTGGGACTACTCCTACAATGAGCAGTTCTTC.